These 15 T cell receptor beta chains came from one sample sequenced in a study of OX40 agonist ivuxolimab in advanced cancers. The assay was immunoSEQ multiplex PCR, and TCRdb's table has in-frame clones only and misses some. The table has around 26,000 clones, approximately 79% seen once. The starting material was CD4+ or CD8+ T cells sorted from blood, obtained in a trial of the OX40 agonist ivuxolimab. These receptors were obtained from an adult with an advanced solid tumor such as melanoma, head and neck, liver or kidney cancer.

The chain carries TRBV7-2 and TRBJ1-5, with D uncertain. The V end was cut by 7 bases, the J end by 4 bases, with 11 bases between. Germline CDR1 and CDR2: SGHTA and FQGNSA. The CDR3 has 13 residues. The CDR3 region is CASTFKRNQPQHF. Written as DNA, the CDR3 is TGTGCCAGCACCTTTAAACGAAATCAGCCCCAGCATTTT.

V is TRBV4-1 and J is TRBJ1-4, with D maybe TRBD1 (5 bases). Looked up from germline, CDR1 is MGHRA and CDR2 is YSYEKL. The CDR3 has 13 amino acids. V dropped 5 bases and J dropped 7 bases, with 11 bases sitting between them. The CDR3 sequence is CASSKHGGEKLFF. CDR3 nucleotides: TGCGCCAGCAGCAAACATGGGGGTGAAAAACTGTTTTTT.

This clone was counted only a few times. V gene TRBV29-1 combines with J gene TRBJ1-1, with D maybe TRBD1 (5 bases). The germline V and J ends were trimmed by 7 bases and 0 bases, with 9 bases remaining between them. Germline V gene lookup returns CDR1 SQVTM and CDR2 ANQGSEA. This CDR3 has 12 residues. The DNA for the CDR3 is TGCAGCGCCGACAGCATGAACACTGAAGCTTTCTTT. Protein product: CSADSMNTEAFF. The full variable domain, completed using reference TRBV29-1 and TRBJ1-1, is SAVISQKPSRDICQRGTSLTIQCQVDSQVTMMFWYRQQPGQSLTLIATANQGSEATYESGFVIDKFPISRPNLTFSTLTVSNMSPEDSSIYLCSADSMNTEAFFGQGTRLTVV.

The J gene is TRBJ2-2, the V gene TRBV9; D ambiguous. The length of the CDR3 is 17 residues. Germline lookup yields CDR1 SGDLS and CDR2 YYNGEE. With 0 bases removed from V and 1 base from J, the gap between germline ends came to 13 bases. As DNA, the CDR3 is TGTGCCAGCAGCGTAGGGGTAGGGCCCAGGAACACCGGGGAGCTGTTTTTT. Translation gives CASSVGVGPRNTGELFF.

The chain combines TRBV7-9 with TRBJ2-5, with a tentative D call TRBD1 (6 bases). The end of the DNA fits TRBJ2-7 better, so the J call may be wrong. The CDR3 contains 12 residues. The germline V gene encodes CDR1 SEHNR and CDR2 FQNEAQ (reference sequence). CDR3 in amino acids: CASSKQGNEQYF. In DNA, the CDR3 is TGTGCCAGCAGCAAACAGGGTAACGAGCAGTACTTC.

J is TRBJ2-5 and V is TRBV4-2; 11 nucleotides agree with TRBD2. The J call is uncertain, as TRBJ2-7 better fits the DNA end. This CDR3 is 17 amino acids long. In germline, CDR1 is LGHNA, CDR2 YNFKEQ. The CDR3 sequence: CASSPKSGTSGSYEQYF. The CDR3 DNA sequence: TGTGCCAGCAGCCCCAAGTCCGGGACTAGCGGCTCCTACGAGCAGTACTTC.

V gene TRBV7-6 combines with J gene TRBJ2-1; a weak D match, TRBD1 (5 bases). This CDR3 region has 16 residues. V was cut by 4 bases and J by 0 bases, with 13 bases left in between. CDR1 and CDR2 (germline): SGHVS, FNYEAQ. CDR3 DNA sequence: TGTGCCAGCAGCTACCCGACAGCCAGCTCCTACAATGAGCAGTTCTTC. Translating it yields CASSYPTASSYNEQFF.

This sequence joins TRBV5-1 and TRBJ2-3, with TRBD2 matching over 10 bases. Germline lookup yields CDR1 SGHRS and CDR2 YFSETQ. J was trimmed by 3 bases and V by 2 bases; bases with no gene match: 6. This CDR3 is built from 16 residues. The CDR3 loop is CASSLSGGALTDTQYF. The DNA for the CDR3 is TGCGCCAGCAGCTTAAGCGGGGGGGCCCTGACAGATACGCAGTATTTT.

The V gene is TRBV7-3, the J gene TRBJ2-1; D might be TRBD2 (5 bases). The V gene lost 2 bases and the J gene lost 6 bases, with 8 bases spanning the gap. This CDR3 comprises 13 residues. Per the germline V gene, CDR1 is SGHTA and CDR2 is FQGTGA. The CDR3 here is CASSLVRGNEQFF. In DNA, the CDR3 is TGTGCCAGCAGCTTAGTCCGGGGCAATGAGCAGTTCTTC.

The V gene is TRBV5-8, the J gene TRBJ1-6; D unclear. The germline CDR1 and CDR2 sequences are SGHTS and YDEGEE. Trimming took off 4 bases at V and 2 bases at J, with 16 bases between the two ends. This CDR3 region has 17 residues. CDR3 residues: CASSGGWGNTYNSPLHF. The CDR3, as DNA: TGTGCCAGCAGCGGAGGGTGGGGTAACACCTATAATTCACCCCTCCACTTT.

The rearrangement joins TRBV5-1 to TRBJ1-1, with a possible D match to TRBD1 (5 bases). The CDR3 has 13 residues. Germline V gives CDR1 SGHRS, CDR2 YFSETQ. V lost 0 bases and J lost 8, with 11 bases in between. The CDR3, as DNA: TGCGCCAGCAGCTTGGCGGGACTCCAAGAAGCTTTCTTT. Its protein is CASSLAGLQEAFF.

V is TRBV2 and J is TRBJ1-5, with D perhaps TRBD1 (6 bases). V shed 7 bases and J shed 5 bases, with 18 bases lying between them. The CDR3 is 15 amino acids. Germline V lookup: CDR1 SNHLY, CDR2 FYNNEI. The chain's CDR3 is CASTPGRGADQPQHF. CDR3 nucleotide sequence: TGTGCCAGCACCCCAGGGAGGGGGGCGGATCAGCCCCAGCATTTT.

The V call is TRBV28, the J call TRBJ2-7; 7 bases fit TRBD1. From germline, CDR1 is MDHEN and CDR2 SYDVKM. The CDR3 is 16 amino acids. Germline trimming cut 8 bases from V and 6 bases from J; bases unmatched to any gene: 19. This chain's CDR3 is CASRITRQGGSREQYF. DNA of the CDR3: TGTGCCAGCCGCATCACCCGACAGGGCGGATCACGCGAGCAGTACTTC.

J is TRBJ1-2 and V is TRBV10-2, with unresolved D. This CDR3 region has 13 residues. Germline CDR1 reads WSHSY; CDR2 reads SAAADI. V lost 4 bases and J lost 1, with 7 bases in between. DNA for the CDR3: TGCGCCAGCAGTGTGGAGGGTAACTATGGCTACACCTTC. It encodes CASSVEGNYGYTF.

V and J are TRBV7-9 and TRBJ2-4; unclear D gene. The CDR3 is 15 residues long. Looked up from germline, CDR1 is SEHNR and CDR2 is FQNEAQ (reference sequence). V dropped 0 bases and J dropped 3 bases, with 9 bases sitting between them. In DNA form, the CDR3 reads TGTGCCAGCAGCTTAGCGGGAAGTAACAAAAACATTCAGTACTTC. Translating gives CASSLAGSNKNIQYF.